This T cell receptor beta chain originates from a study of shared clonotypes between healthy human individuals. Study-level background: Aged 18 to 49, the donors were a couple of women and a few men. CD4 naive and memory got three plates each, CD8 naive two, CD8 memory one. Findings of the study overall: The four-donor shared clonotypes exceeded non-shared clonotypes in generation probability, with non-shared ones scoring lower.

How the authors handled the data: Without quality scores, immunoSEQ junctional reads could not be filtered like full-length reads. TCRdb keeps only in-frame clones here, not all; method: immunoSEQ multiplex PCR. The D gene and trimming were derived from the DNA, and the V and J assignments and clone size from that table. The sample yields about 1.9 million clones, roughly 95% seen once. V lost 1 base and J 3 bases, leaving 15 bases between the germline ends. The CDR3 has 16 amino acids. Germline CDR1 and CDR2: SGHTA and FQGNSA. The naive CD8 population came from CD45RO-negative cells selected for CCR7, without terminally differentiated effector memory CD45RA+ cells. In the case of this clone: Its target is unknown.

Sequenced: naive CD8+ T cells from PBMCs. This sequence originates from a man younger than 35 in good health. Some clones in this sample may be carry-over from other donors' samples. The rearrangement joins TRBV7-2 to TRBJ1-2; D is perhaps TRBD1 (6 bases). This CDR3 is CASSLGWTATDYGYTF. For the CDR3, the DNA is TGTGCCAGCAGCTTAGGTTGGACAGCAACCGACTATGGCTACACCTTC.